The next 17 T cell receptor beta chains were all read from a single sample in a study of blood T cell repertoires in COVID-19. Measured with immunoSEQ multiplex PCR; TCRdb has only the in-frame clones, and not every one. Found here are roughly 180,000 clones, under 90% of them singletons; the top ten hold about 10%. The sample taken for sequencing was peripheral blood. The receptors come from an elderly woman with active or convalescent COVID-19.

The V and J genes are TRBV11-2 and TRBJ1-2, with D perhaps matching TRBD1 (5 bases). Germline loops: CDR1 SGHAT, CDR2 FQNNGV. Trimming stripped 3 bases from V and 8 bases from J, with 16 bases between. There are 14 residues in the CDR3. CDR3 region: CASSLVDWGEGYTF. CDR3 bases: TGTGCCAGCAGCTTGGTGGACTGGGGGGAAGGCTACACCTTC.

The chain carries TRBV5-1 and TRBJ1-4, with D maybe TRBD1 (6 bases). CDR1 is SGHRS, CDR2 YFSETQ, per germline. V gave up 0 bases and J gave up 0 bases, with 18 bases separating them. The CDR3 is 19 amino acids. CDR3 region: CASSLDEIDRTATNEKLFF. The CDR3 nucleotides are TGCGCCAGCAGCTTGGATGAGATTGACAGGACAGCAACTAATGAAAAACTGTTTTTT.

The V call is TRBV2, the J call TRBJ2-1, with a weak D call TRBD2 (5 bases). The germline V gene encodes CDR1 SNHLY and CDR2 FYNNEI. The V end was cut by 7 bases, the J end by 6 bases, with 22 bases between. The CDR3 contains 16 residues. CDR3 sequence: CASTESGLEWSNEQFF. Here the CDR3 DNA reads TGTGCCAGCACCGAGTCCGGACTCGAATGGTCCAATGAGCAGTTCTTC.

V and J are TRBV4-1 and TRBJ2-7, with no clear D. The CDR3 contains 12 residues. CDR1 MGHRA and CDR2 YSYEKL come from the germline V gene. Between the trimmed V and J ends, which lost 2 bases and 2 bases, there was a span of 4 bases. CDR3 sequence: CASSQTPYEQYF. The CDR3 DNA reads as TGCGCCAGCAGCCAAACACCCTACGAGCAGTACTTC.

This clone occurred once. The chain couples TRBV19 to TRBJ2-4; 8 bases line up with TRBD1. CDR1 and CDR2 (germline): LNHDA, SQIVND (reference sequence). CDR3 length: 15 residues. The V segment lost 9 bases and the J segment 5 bases; nucleotides outside the gene matches: 12. This CDR3 is CASTDAGTGQNIQYF. The CDR3 region has the DNA TGTGCCAGCACCGACGCCGGGACAGGACAAAACATTCAGTACTTC. Based on the CDR3 plus reference TRBV19 and TRBJ2-4, the full variable domain is DGGITQSPKYLFRKEGQNVTLSCEQNLNHDAMYWYRQDPGQGLRLIYYSQIVNDFQKGDIAEGYSVSREKKESFPLTVTSAQKNPTAFYLCASTDAGTGQNIQYFGAGTRLSVL.

The CDR3 loop reads CASSASGARGELFF. Here the CDR3 DNA reads TGTGCCAGCAGCGCCTCGGGAGCACGCGGGGAGCTGTTTTTT. The rearrangement links TRBV7-3 to TRBJ2-2; D is possibly TRBD2 (6 bases). Trimming stripped 5 bases from V and 7 bases from J, with 14 bases between. Germline loops: CDR1 SGHTA, CDR2 FQGTGA. CDR3 size: 14 residues.

The rearrangement joins TRBV7-9 to TRBJ1-1; D possibly corresponds to TRBD1 (5 bases). The CDR3 is 15 amino acids. Trimming left V 5 bases short and J 4 bases short, with 17 bases between. Germline loops: CDR1 SEHNR, CDR2 FQNEAQ (reference sequence). CDR3 amino acids: CASSDEGFGGTEAFF. Written as DNA, the CDR3 is TGTGCCAGCAGCGACGAGGGTTTCGGGGGCACTGAAGCTTTCTTT.

This chain uses TRBV5-1 with TRBJ1-2; 11 bases are a match to TRBD1. V lost 0 bases, J lost 10 bases, and 8 bases stayed unmatched. Germline CDR1 reads SGHRS; CDR2 reads YFSETQ. The CDR3 is 15 residues long. Here the CDR3 reads CASSLAGQGASAYTF. The CDR3 DNA reads as TGCGCCAGCAGCTTGGCCGGACAGGGGGCGAGTGCCTACACCTTC.

The chain is built from TRBV5-4 and TRBJ1-2, with 9 positions matching TRBD1. Germline lookup yields CDR1 SGHNT and CDR2 YYREEE (reference sequence). The trim removed 0 bases at V and 7 bases at J, leaving 4 bases unmatched. This CDR3 contains 14 residues. The CDR3 coding sequence is TGTGCCAGCAGCTTGGACAGGGGGCCGGGTGGCTACACCTTC. Translating gives CASSLDRGPGGYTF.

This chain links TRBV14 with TRBJ1-1; D is unresolved. The CDR3 extends over 11 amino acids. V was pared by 4 bases and J by 5 bases, with 5 bases between. Germline loops: CDR1 SGHDN, CDR2 FVKESK. CDR3 residues: CASSLGTEAFF. CDR3 DNA sequence: TGTGCCAGCAGCCTCGGGACTGAAGCTTTCTTT. The full variable domain, completed using reference TRBV14 and TRBJ1-1, is EAGVTQFPSHSVIEKGQTVTLRCDPISGHDNLYWYRRVMGKEIKFLLHFVKESKQDESGMPNNRFLAERTGGTYSTLKVQPAELEDSGVYFCASSLGTEAFFGQGTRLTVV.

The CDR3 coding sequence is TGTGCCAGCCGGGGAGCGAGGGCCGGGGAGCTGTTTTTT. Its protein product is CASRGARAGELFF. This chain links TRBV7-8 with TRBJ2-2; D possibly corresponds to TRBD2 (5 bases). Deletions cut 8 bases from V and 6 bases from J, with 13 bases between. From germline, CDR1 is SGHVS and CDR2 FQNEAQ. The CDR3 sequence is 13 residues long.

The rearrangement joins TRBV5-4 to TRBJ1-2; no definite D call. The CDR3 length is 13 residues. CDR1 and CDR2 (germline): SGHNT, YYREEE (reference sequence). Trimming cost V 5 bases and J 4 bases, with 12 bases left between them. CDR3: CASSLGGVYGYTF. Here the CDR3 DNA reads TGTGCCAGCAGTCTTGGAGGCGTCTATGGCTACACCTTC.

The chain is built from TRBV2 and TRBJ1-5; 8 positions match TRBD1. This CDR3 contains 17 residues. CDR1 is SNHLY, CDR2 FYNNEI, per germline. V lost 5 bases to trimming and J lost 2 bases; unmatched junction nucleotides: 11. CDR3 sequence reads: CASSTMTGDGGNQPQHF. CDR3 nucleotides: TGTGCCAGCAGTACTATGACAGGGGATGGTGGCAATCAGCCCCAGCATTTT.

The chain recombines TRBV9 with TRBJ1-1, with D perhaps TRBD1 (6 bases). The length of the CDR3 is 16 residues. Germline lookup yields CDR1 SGDLS and CDR2 YYNGEE. Trimming took off 0 bases at V and 3 bases at J, with 15 bases between the two ends. The CDR3 loop is CASSVAVRGGDTEAFF. DNA for the CDR3: TGTGCCAGCAGCGTAGCTGTCAGGGGTGGAGACACTGAAGCTTTCTTT.

The J gene is TRBJ2-3, the V gene TRBV11-2; the match to TRBD2 covers 8 bases. Unmatched junction bases numbered 4, after V lost 5 bases and J lost 0 bases. CDR1 SGHAT and CDR2 FQNNGV come from the germline V gene. This CDR3 has 15 residues. This chain's CDR3 is CASSPSGLSTDTQYF. The DNA for the CDR3 is TGTGCCAGCAGCCCTAGCGGGCTAAGCACAGATACGCAGTATTTT.

This sequence joins TRBV5-1 and TRBJ1-1; D gene ambiguous. Per germline, CDR1 SGHRS and CDR2 YFSETQ. This CDR3 spans 15 amino acids. V gave up 4 bases and J gave up 3 bases, with 16 bases separating them. The CDR3 reads CASSPQASVDTEAFF. The DNA for the CDR3 is TGCGCCAGCAGCCCCCAGGCGTCAGTTGACACTGAAGCTTTCTTT.

There are a few counts of this clone. The V call is TRBV4-2, the J call TRBJ1-6; unclear D gene. This CDR3 is 15 amino acids long. Trimming pared 0 bases from V and 9 bases from J, leaving 12 bases between. CDR1 is LGHNA, CDR2 YNFKEQ, per germline. For the CDR3, the DNA is TGTGCCAGCAGCCAAGAAGGAGGGATAGTTTCACCCCTCCACTTT. Amino acid sequence: CASSQEGGIVSPLHF.